The 30 T cell receptor beta chains given below trace back to one sample, sequenced in a study of monozygotic twins with inflammatory bowel disease. TCRdb reprocessed the 5' RACE reads and stores each CDR3 protein as one record, lacking DNA. In all, the sample yields some 330,000 distinct CDR3 sequences. What was sequenced was blood. Every receptor here comes from a human donor with ulcerative colitis or Crohn's disease, or a healthy co-twin of an affected twin (not recorded which).

CDR3 amino acids: CASSSGTSGRSHDEQFF. The chain links TRBV5-6 to TRBJ2-1; TCRdb selects TRBD2, and the lack of DNA leaves this call unchecked. The germline gives CDR1 SGHDT, CDR2 YYEEEE. CDR3 length: 17 residues.

The chain carries TRBV25-1 and TRBJ2-2; TCRdb outputs TRBD1, but without DNA this stays unchecked. This CDR3 has 16 residues. Germline CDR1 reads MGHDK; CDR2 reads SYGVNS. The CDR3 loop reads CASSLSSPGGRGELFF.

The chain combines TRBV7-2 with TRBJ2-5; the D call from TCRdb, TRBD1, cannot be confirmed without DNA. The CDR3 runs 16 residues. Germline assignment: CDR1 SGHTA and CDR2 FQGNSA. The CDR3 region is CASRPRGQATRETQYF.

CDR3 loop: CSAVPPGVSLHF. V gene TRBV20-1 combines with J gene TRBJ1-6; TCRdb names TRBD1, which stays unverified in the absence of DNA. CDR1 is DFQATT and CDR2 is SNEGSKA in the germline V gene (reference sequence). The length of the CDR3 is 12 residues.

Considering frequency, this clonotype is medium-sized. The chain carries TRBV11-2 and TRBJ1-2; the TCRdb call, TRBD1, lacks DNA for checking. The CDR3 sequence is 15 residues long. CDR1 is SGHAT, CDR2 FQNNGV, per germline. This chain's CDR3 is CASSHNLDRGKGYTF.

The chain carries TRBV20-1 and TRBJ2-3. This CDR3 is 12 amino acids long. Germline CDR1 reads DFQATT; CDR2 reads SNEGSKA (reference sequence). The CDR3 region is CSARLATDTQYF.

The chain carries TRBV5-1 and TRBJ2-7; the TRBD2 assignment by TCRdb is unverifiable without DNA. The CDR3 runs 16 residues. The germline CDR1 and CDR2 sequences are SGHRS and YFSETQ. The CDR3 spells CASSLAPSGGAYEQYF.

The V gene is TRBV6-2 or TRBV6-3, the J gene TRBJ2-6; TCRdb's assignment of TRBD1 cannot be checked, as there is no DNA. The CDR3 runs 20 residues. The germline V gene has CDR1 MNHEY and CDR2 SVGEGT. CDR3 sequence reads: CASSYSFPGQSSLGANVLTF.

J is TRBJ2-1 and V is TRBV20-1. CDR1 DFQATT and CDR2 SNEGSKA come from the germline V gene (reference sequence). CDR3 size: 14 residues. The CDR3 protein is CSARDPNRKNEQFF.

CDR3 residues: CAIREAGVAEQFF. The V and J genes are TRBV10-3 and TRBJ2-1; TCRdb picks TRBD2, but there is no DNA to check that call. There are 13 residues in the CDR3. Germline V lookup: CDR1 ENHRY, CDR2 SYGVKD.

This chain joins TRBV20-1 and TRBJ2-1; the TCRdb D gene call, TRBD2, has no DNA to confirm it. The CDR3 length is 14 residues. Per germline, CDR1 DFQATT and CDR2 SNEGSKA (reference sequence). CDR3 residues: CSANSGSSYNEQFF.

CDR3 sequence reads: CASSFRGLLAKNIQYF. V usage is TRBV28 and J usage is TRBJ2-4; TCRdb's D call, TRBD1, is unchecked because there is no DNA. The CDR3 is 16 residues long. Looked up from germline, CDR1 is MDHEN and CDR2 is SYDVKM.

The CDR3 sequence is CASSFLRAQETQYF. The chain has TRBV28 and TRBJ2-5; TCRdb selects TRBD1, and the lack of DNA leaves this call unchecked. The length of the CDR3 is 14 residues. Germline V gene data show CDR1 as MDHEN and CDR2 as SYDVKM. Based on the CDR3 plus reference TRBV28 and TRBJ2-5, the full variable domain is DVKVTQSSRYLVKRTGEKVFLECVQDMDHENMFWYRQDPGLGLRLIYFSYDVKMKEKGDIPEGYSVSREKKERFSLILESASTNQTSMYLCASSFLRAQETQYFGPGTRLLVL.

The CDR3: CASSFLVTGELFF. V gene TRBV12-3 or TRBV12-4 combines with J gene TRBJ2-2. The CDR3 covers 13 residues.

The chain has TRBV7-7 and TRBJ2-5. Germline V CDR1 and CDR2: SSHAT, FNYEAQ (reference sequence). CDR3 length: 11 amino acids. This CDR3 is CASSNSETQYF. The whole variable domain, filled in from reference TRBV7-7 and TRBJ2-5, reads GAGVSQSPRYKVTKRGQDVTLRCDPISSHATLYWYQQALGQGPEFLTYFNYEAQPDKSGLPSDRFSAERPEGSISTLTIQRTEQRDSAMYRCASSNSETQYFGPGTRLLVL.

This chain links TRBV3-1 with TRBJ1-4; the D call of TRBD1 rests on TCRdb alone, since no DNA is present to check it. The CDR3 length is 14 residues. The V gene's germline CDR1 is LGHDT and CDR2 YNNKEL (reference sequence). The CDR3 spells CASSSRGYGEKLFF.

The rearrangement links TRBV25-1 to TRBJ1-1. This CDR3 is built from 15 residues. The germline CDR1 and CDR2 sequences are MGHDK and SYGVNS. The CDR3: CASSEFRGLLTEAFF.

V and J are TRBV5-5 and TRBJ1-6; without DNA, the TCRdb call of TRBD1 cannot be checked. The length of the CDR3 is 12 residues. The germline V gene encodes CDR1 SGHKS and CDR2 YYEKEE (reference sequence). CDR3 sequence reads: CASSTDASPLHF.

The chain uses TRBV7-9 and TRBJ2-5; with no DNA, the TCRdb D assignment of TRBD1 cannot be verified. The CDR3 runs 15 residues. Germline values: CDR1 SEHNR, CDR2 FQNEAQ (reference sequence). CDR3 amino acids: CASSLGDRADETQYF.

CDR3 protein: CASTPVGGYEQYF. The V and J genes are TRBV7-2 and TRBJ2-7; TCRdb indicates TRBD1, and absent DNA this call remains unverified. Germline CDR1 reads SGHTA; CDR2 reads FQGNSA. This CDR3 contains 13 residues.

This sequence joins TRBV5-6 and TRBJ2-1; the TCRdb call, TRBD2, lacks DNA for checking. The germline gives CDR1 SGHDT, CDR2 YYEEEE. This CDR3 contains 12 residues. The CDR3 sequence: CASSGGAARQFF.

J is TRBJ2-6 and V is TRBV7-9. The CDR3 has 15 amino acids. Germline V CDR1 and CDR2: SEHNR, FQNEAQ (reference sequence). The CDR3 loop is CASSLPYSGANVLTF.

The chain joins TRBV14 to TRBJ1-6; TCRdb's assignment of TRBD1 cannot be checked, as there is no DNA. This CDR3 has 12 amino acids. Germline V gene lookup returns CDR1 SGHDN and CDR2 FVKESK. The CDR3: CASSQSTAPLHF.

The chain has TRBV27 and TRBJ1-6; TCRdb returns TRBD1, unconfirmable since there is no DNA. The CDR3 covers 16 residues. Per the germline V gene, CDR1 is MNHEY and CDR2 is SMNVEV (reference sequence). CDR3 amino acids: CASSSPSQGASQPLHF.

V usage is TRBV5-1 and J usage is TRBJ1-6; TCRdb gives TRBD1 as the D gene, but with no DNA this cannot be confirmed. CDR3 length: 15 residues. Germline CDR1 SGHRS, CDR2 YFSETQ. The CDR3 sequence is CASSTTGTDNSPLHF.

This sequence joins TRBV3-1 and TRBJ2-1. The length of the CDR3 is 11 residues. Germline V gene data show CDR1 as LGHDT and CDR2 as YNNKEL (reference sequence). CDR3 loop: CASSTIAEQFF.

The V call is TRBV18, the J call TRBJ2-7; the D call of TRBD1 rests on TCRdb alone, since no DNA is present to check it. This CDR3 is 16 amino acids long. The germline V gene has CDR1 KGHSH and CDR2 LQKENI. The CDR3: CASSPGSSGQIYEQYF.

The chain is built from TRBV12-3 or TRBV12-4 and TRBJ2-7; TCRdb's assignment of TRBD1 cannot be checked, as there is no DNA. This CDR3 spans 13 amino acids. The CDR3: CASSFWGTYEQYF.

V and J are TRBV4-3 and TRBJ1-5; with no DNA, the TCRdb D assignment of TRBD1 cannot be verified. The CDR3 contains 14 residues. Germline V lookup: CDR1 LGHNA, CDR2 YSLEER. The CDR3 protein is CASSQGTINQPQHF.

V is TRBV3-1 and J is TRBJ1-1; TCRdb's D gene call, TRBD1, goes unchecked for lack of DNA. Germline lookup yields CDR1 LGHDT and CDR2 YNNKEL (reference sequence). This CDR3 comprises 12 residues. The CDR3 reads CASQTTGGEAFF.